This TCR beta chain was profiled in a study of type 1 regulatory T cells. The trim removed 5 bases at V and 12 bases at J, leaving 5 bases unmatched. Per the germline V gene, CDR1 is SNHLY and CDR2 is FYNNEI. The CDR3 has 11 amino acids. TCRdb reprocessed the reads via MiXCR and lists one record per CDR3 protein. The sample has about 74,000 distinct CDR3 sequences; about 69% are singletons. This clonotype was seen a few times. Its antigen remains unknown. This receptor was obtained from a human donor in good health. Sequenced: cultured T cells, either the whole culture or a sorted T cell fraction (not recorded which). Subset specified: Tr1-enriched cell product generated in vitro against host alloantigens. V and J are TRBV2 and TRBJ1-1; 8 bases are shared with TRBD1. CDR3 region: CASSPDRASFF. The CDR3 nucleotides are TGTGCCAGCAGTCCGGACAGGGCTTCTTTCTTT.